This is a list of T cell receptor beta chains from one sample in a study of T-cell reconstitution after alpha-beta-depleted transplantation in children. TCRdb called the PCR reads again in MiXCR, with one record for every CDR3 protein. The sample gives 550,000 to 800,000 distinct CDR3 sequences, less than 15% of which show up once; around 0.8% is in the top ten. The sequencing used PBMCs, collected before TCRalphabeta/CD19-depleted stem cell transplant. The receptors here all came from a girl aged 2 to 10 with congenital amegakaryocytic thrombocytopenia, due to receive a stem cell transplant. Both conserved end residues are trimmed from each CDR3. Fields, in order: V gene, CDR3 protein.

V gene: TRBV10-3
CDR3 protein: AISPTHPNTGELF

V gene: TRBV29-1
CDR3 protein: SVESGNEQY

V gene: TRBV6-5
CDR3 protein: ASSYSVGQPQH

V gene: TRBV7-9
CDR3 protein: ASSSSGTGELF

V gene: TRBV4-1
CDR3 protein: ASSQGQGRDTQY

V gene: TRBV5-1
CDR3 protein: ASSLEPVYNEQF

V gene: TRBV5-1
CDR3 protein: ASRAGTSGVNEQF

V gene: TRBV5-1
CDR3 protein: ASSVAGTEAF

V gene: TRBV9
CDR3 protein: ASSVERSDTDTQY

V gene: TRBV12-3/TRBV12-4
CDR3 protein: ASKNRDYYEQY

V gene: TRBV3-1
CDR3 protein: ASSQDPSGRATVTEQF

V gene: TRBV12-3/TRBV12-4
CDR3 protein: ASSPGLAGIYEQY

V gene: TRBV11-2
CDR3 protein: ASSLGVAGSTDTQY

V gene: TRBV5-1
CDR3 protein: ASSWGGEQNTEAF

V gene: TRBV25-1
CDR3 protein: ASSGRYLNYGYT

V gene: TRBV5-1
CDR3 protein: ASSSFERGEQF

V gene: TRBV6-2/TRBV6-3
CDR3 protein: ASSSVHGLETQY

V gene: TRBV7-6
CDR3 protein: ASSSRQGPTDTQY

V gene: TRBV20-1
CDR3 protein: SAPLDTGGEQF

V gene: TRBV19
CDR3 protein: ASSVPRGGSAYNEQF

V gene: TRBV30
CDR3 protein: AWNSGHEQF

V gene: TRBV5-1
CDR3 protein: ASRTSGNNNEQF

V gene: TRBV2
CDR3 protein: ASNMGNQPQH

V gene: TRBV5-1
CDR3 protein: ASSLGQTGGSTEAF

V gene: TRBV5-1
CDR3 protein: ASSLDLQSSYNSPLH

V gene: TRBV5-1
CDR3 protein: ASSGGISYNEQL

V gene: TRBV5-1
CDR3 protein: ASSYGTGPRLAGMRRQY

V gene: TRBV29-1
CDR3 protein: SVYGTGAGELF

V gene: TRBV7-8
CDR3 protein: ASSPTDNEQF

V gene: TRBV28
CDR3 protein: ASRLEQGARDETQY

V gene: TRBV20-1
CDR3 protein: SAAGGRSSYNEQF

V gene: TRBV12-3/TRBV12-4
CDR3 protein: ASSATSPSYNEQF

V gene: TRBV29-1
CDR3 protein: SVDKDRAGNEQF

V gene: TRBV7-8
CDR3 protein: ASSFSAGDGPNIQY

V gene: TRBV12-3/TRBV12-4
CDR3 protein: ASSELVTEQF

V gene: TRBV27
CDR3 protein: ASRAGTMTLETQY

V gene: TRBV7-2
CDR3 protein: ASSLVATSAKGEQY

V gene: TRBV6-2/TRBV6-3
CDR3 protein: ASSYTKIAGEQF

V gene: TRBV12-3/TRBV12-4
CDR3 protein: ASSPDRASRRGGTQY

V gene: TRBV7-9
CDR3 protein: ASTGGMRPETQY

V gene: TRBV6-4
CDR3 protein: ASSDNSGANVLT

V gene: TRBV10-3
CDR3 protein: AISDSLDRGGETQY

V gene: TRBV5-1
CDR3 protein: ASRSSRGEAATGELF

V gene: TRBV7-2
CDR3 protein: ASSLRASPTPNEQF

V gene: TRBV7-9
CDR3 protein: ASSSLVYEQF

V gene: TRBV20-1
CDR3 protein: SATGTSTYYEQY

V gene: TRBV5-1
CDR3 protein: ASRVSGTGGFEQF

V gene: TRBV11-2
CDR3 protein: ASSSSVGLAVYNEQF

V gene: TRBV10-3
CDR3 protein: AITATAENSPLH

V gene: TRBV25-1
CDR3 protein: ASSLDREPANEQF

V gene: TRBV3-1
CDR3 protein: ASSLGASGRANEQF

V gene: TRBV12-3/TRBV12-4
CDR3 protein: ASSPTGRTTEAF

V gene: TRBV12-3/TRBV12-4
CDR3 protein: ASSFGQPTVGNEQF

V gene: TRBV14
CDR3 protein: ASSQGTGPYGEQY

V gene: TRBV5-1
CDR3 protein: ASSTRGRGHTEAF

V gene: TRBV6-2/TRBV6-3
CDR3 protein: ASSYSFITGALSGANVLT

V gene: TRBV5-1
CDR3 protein: ASSGRDRATGELF

V gene: TRBV20-1
CDR3 protein: SATEVGNQPQH

V gene: TRBV6-5
CDR3 protein: ASSYFTGPGTGELF